The clone carrying this T cell receptor beta chain has a single count. Its antigen is not known. Sequencing of TCR beta was performed on blood CD8+ T cells and on blood CD4+ T cells. FACS enriched CD8+ TEMRA cells, while bulk CD8+ and CD4+ were negatively isolated. The CDR3 loop spans 15 amino acids. The V gene's germline CDR1 is SNHLY and CDR2 FYNNEI. V shed 9 bases, J shed 1 base, and the junction held 11 bases outside the gene matches. The sample comes from a study of CD8 T cells in Susac syndrome. Whole-study findings and limits: The study recognized that its TCR sequencing and HLA analysis covered a relatively small number of individuals.

After extraction with the RNeasy kit, about 0.5 to 1 ug of the RNA was reverse transcribed using random hexamers. An immunoSEQ multiplex PCR generated amplified TCR beta CDR3 products spanning 54 Vbeta and 13 Jbeta. TCRdb re-called the immunoSEQ multiplex PCR reads through MiXCR, storing one row per CDR3 protein. Of about 66,000 distinct CDR3 sequences in the sample, roughly 94% were seen once. The receptor was isolated from a human donor with multiple sclerosis. Sequencing was performed on CD8+ T cells from PBMCs. This sequence joins TRBV2 and TRBJ2-7; 8 nucleotides agree with TRBD2. CDR3 amino acids: CASKYPGGSSYEQYF. In DNA form, the CDR3 reads TGTGCCAGTAAATATCCGGGGGGGTCGTCCTACGAGCAGTACTTC.